The T cell receptor beta chain described here comes from a study of T cells in Graves' hyperthyroidism and ophthalmopathy. Whole-study findings and limits: Appearing also in blood were most of the thyroid clonotypes expanded above 0.001.

V was cut by 6 bases and J by 2 bases, with 7 bases left in between. This CDR3 has 11 residues. Germline V gene lookup returns CDR1 DFQATT and CDR2 SNEGSKA (reference sequence). Thyroid ultrasound, orbital computed tomography, clinical symptoms, and serum thyroxine and TRAb underpinned diagnoses. A remark on this clonotype: What it recognizes is unknown.

The source material, RNA transcripts, was used to amplify TCR beta CDR3 regions. RT-PCR in the first round (using the HTBI primer set) targeted the TCR CDR3. Via MiXCR, TCRdb re-called the multiplex PCR reads, giving one row per CDR3 protein. The sample includes fewer than 650,000 distinct CDR3 sequences, approximately 15% seen only once; the top ten take around 7%. The receptor comes from a woman younger than 35 with Graves' ophthalmopathy. Material for sequencing was blood. The chain combines TRBV20-1 with TRBJ1-2, with D unresolved. CDR3 sequence (DNA): TGCAGTGCGGGAGACAACTATGGCTACACCTTC. Translation gives CSAGDNYGYTF.